Presented here are 27 T cell receptor beta chains from one specimen sequenced in a study of T cells in localized non-small cell lung cancer. This table comes from immunoSEQ multiplex PCR, and its TCRdb copy is limited to in-frame clones, with some not included. The sample records 9,800 or so clones, about 44% being singletons. Sequenced material: lymph node tissue, taken before any cancer treatment. These receptor sequences come from a woman between 35 and 70 years old with stage I lung adenocarcinoma.

CDR3 protein: CASSESRSGGTDTQYF. The DNA for the CDR3 is TGCGCCAGCAGTGAGTCGAGGTCCGGGGGCACAGATACGCAGTATTTT. The chain carries TRBV10-1 and TRBJ2-3; D is perhaps TRBD2 (5 bases). The CDR3 spans 16 residues. Germline V CDR1 and CDR2: WNHNN, SYGVQD (reference sequence). Trimming pared 0 bases from V and 1 base from J, leaving 11 bases between.

The V and J genes are TRBV6-8 and TRBJ2-1; D is possibly TRBD1 or TRBD2 (7 bases each). Deletions cut 10 bases from V and 8 bases from J, with 18 bases between. The CDR3 runs to 13 residues. Germline V CDR1 and CDR2: MNHGY, SAAAGT. CDR3 nucleotide sequence: TGTGCCATCAGGGGGGGGAACGGCGATGAGCAGTTCTTC. Protein sequence: CAIRGGNGDEQFF.

This clone has a handful of counts. At one boundary the junction diverges from the germline segment, which might be a read error. The CDR3 spells CASSEQANQPQHF. CDR3 in DNA: TGTGCCAGCAGTGAGCAGGCGAATCAGCCCCAGCATTTT. The rearrangement joins TRBV10-3 to TRBJ1-5; no definite D call. CDR1 is ENHRY, CDR2 SYGVKD, per germline. CDR3 length: 13 residues.

This chain connects TRBV6-8 to TRBJ2-7; perhaps TRBD1 as D (5 bases). Germline V gene lookup returns CDR1 MNHGY and CDR2 SAAAGT. The length of the CDR3 is 13 residues. Trimming cost V 5 bases and J 2 bases, with 10 bases left between them. The CDR3 loop reads CASSGAEAYEQYF. The CDR3 coding sequence is TGTGCCAGCAGTGGGGCAGAAGCCTACGAGCAGTACTTC.

This clone is deemed medium-sized. The rearrangement joins TRBV9 to TRBJ2-1; the D call may be TRBD1 or TRBD2 (6 bases each). V was cut by 4 bases and J by 3 bases, with 11 bases left in between. Germline V gives CDR1 SGDLS, CDR2 YYNGEE. This CDR3 comprises 14 residues. Here the CDR3 DNA reads TGTGCCAGCAGCCTGGGGGGCCTCTACAATGAGCAGTTCTTC. Encoded protein: CASSLGGLYNEQFF.

V gene TRBV9 combines with J gene TRBJ2-1; 10 bases line up with TRBD2. The germline V gene encodes CDR1 SGDLS and CDR2 YYNGEE. The CDR3 is made up of 18 amino acids. Trimming at V came to 1 base and at J to 7 bases, leaving 14 bases not matched to a gene. The DNA for the CDR3 is TGTGCCAGCAGCGTACGCCCCCCTCTAGCGGGGGACGCAAATGAGCAGTTCTTC. Its protein is CASSVRPPLAGDANEQFF.

The chain's CDR3 is CASEARDRVNNEQFF. In DNA form, the CDR3 reads TGTGCCAGCGAAGCGCGGGACAGGGTAAACAATGAGCAGTTCTTC. The chain uses TRBV6-8 and TRBJ2-1, with TRBD1 identical over 9 bases. V was pared by 8 bases and J by 5 bases, with 10 bases of the junction left unmatched. The CDR3 consists of 15 residues. The V gene's germline CDR1 is MNHGY and CDR2 SAAAGT.

The genes are TRBV15 and TRBJ1-2, with 7 bases lining up with TRBD1. V lost 5 bases and J lost 5; bases outside the gene matches: 14. The CDR3 is 16 amino acids. Germline CDR1 reads LNHNV; CDR2 reads YYDKDF (reference sequence). CDR3 in DNA: TGTGCCACCAGCGCCCAGCAAAGGGGGCTCAGGTATGGCTACACCTTC. This gives the protein CATSAQQRGLRYGYTF.

The J gene is TRBJ1-1, the V gene TRBV6-8; D possibly corresponds to TRBD1 (5 bases). Trimming left V 2 bases short and J 4 bases short, with 14 bases between. The CDR3 runs to 15 residues. Germline V gives CDR1 MNHGY, CDR2 SAAAGT. The CDR3 region has the DNA TGTGCCAGCAGTTACAGCGGGGCGCGGGGCACTGAAGCTTTCTTT. This sequence encodes CASSYSGARGTEAFF.

This clone was seen a handful of times. This chain links TRBV14 with TRBJ2-1; D may be TRBD1 or TRBD2 (5 bases each). The CDR3 contains 16 residues. Germline lookup yields CDR1 SGHDN and CDR2 FVKESK. V lost 2 bases and J lost 4, with 15 bases in between. Here the CDR3 DNA reads TGTGCCAGCAGCCAACTCGGGGCTGGAACGTACAATGAGCAGTTCTTC. Translated: CASSQLGAGTYNEQFF.

This chain links TRBV14 with TRBJ1-6, with D tentatively TRBD1 (5 bases). Deletions cut 4 bases from V and 6 bases from J, with 10 bases between. This CDR3 has 14 amino acids. CDR1 SGHDN and CDR2 FVKESK come from the germline V gene. The CDR3: CASSLGTANSPLHF. The CDR3, as DNA: TGTGCCAGCAGCCTCGGGACGGCTAATTCACCCCTCCACTTT. The full variable domain, completed using reference TRBV14 and TRBJ1-6, is EAGVTQFPSHSVIEKGQTVTLRCDPISGHDNLYWYRRVMGKEIKFLLHFVKESKQDESGMPNNRFLAERTGGTYSTLKVQPAELEDSGVYFCASSLGTANSPLHFGNGTRLTVT.

The chain carries TRBV30 and TRBJ1-2, with D possibly being TRBD1 (5 bases). Trimming shortened V by 2 bases and J by 5 bases, and 15 bases separated the two germline ends. There are 14 residues in the CDR3. Germline CDR1 and CDR2: GTSNPN and SVGIG (reference sequence). The CDR3 sequence: CAWSRQGNYYGYTF. CDR3 DNA sequence: TGTGCCTGGAGTCGGCAGGGAAATTATTATGGCTACACCTTC. The variable domain in full, completed from reference TRBV30 and TRBJ1-2, reads SQTIHQWPATLVQPVGSPLSLECTVEGTSNPNLYWYRQAAGRGLQLLFYSVGIGQISSEVPQNLSASRPQDRQFILSSKKLLLSDSGFYLCAWSRQGNYYGYTFGSGTRLTVV.

The chain recombines TRBV29-1 with TRBJ1-2, with a tentative D call TRBD1 (5 bases). This CDR3 has 14 residues. Germline CDR1 and CDR2: SQVTM and ANQGSEA. V was clipped by 1 base and J by 5 bases, with 14 bases between them. The CDR3 coding sequence is TGCAGCGTTGAAGCAGTCGACGGGGGGTATGGCTACACCTTC. Its protein product is CSVEAVDGGYGYTF. Based on the CDR3 plus reference TRBV29-1 and TRBJ1-2, the full variable domain is SAVISQKPSRDICQRGTSLTIQCQVDSQVTMMFWYRQQPGQSLTLIATANQGSEATYESGFVIDKFPISRPNLTFSTLTVSNMSPEDSSIYLCSVEAVDGGYGYTFGSGTRLTVV.

The chain employs TRBV19 and TRBJ1-6; 7 bases line up with TRBD1. Germline lookup yields CDR1 LNHDA and CDR2 SQIVND (reference sequence). The CDR3 consists of 14 residues. J gave up 5 bases and V 9 bases, and 7 bases lay outside the gene matches. The CDR3 protein is CASHRTGHNSPLHF. In DNA, the CDR3 is TGTGCCAGCCATCGGACAGGACATAATTCACCCCTCCACTTT.

This chain links TRBV23-1 with TRBJ1-5; D unresolved. TRBV23-1 is noted as an ORF with a role that remains uncertain. The CDR3 has 14 residues. V shed 2 bases and J shed 6 bases, with 11 bases lying between them. CDR3 amino acids: CASSQPNQTQPQHF. DNA of the CDR3: TGCGCCAGCAGTCAACCGAACCAGACTCAGCCCCAGCATTTT.

This chain uses TRBV27 with TRBJ1-1; no clear D. Germline values: CDR1 MNHEY, CDR2 SMNVEV (reference sequence). The V and J ends lost 1 base and 6 bases respectively, with 9 bases between them. The CDR3 covers 13 residues. CDR3 residues: CASSLFRGSEAFF. The CDR3 coding sequence is TGTGCCAGCAGTTTATTTCGCGGGTCTGAAGCTTTCTTT.

The V and J genes are TRBV18 and TRBJ1-1; D may be TRBD1 (6 bases). The germline V gene encodes CDR1 KGHSH and CDR2 LQKENI. The CDR3 length is 14 residues. With 4 bases removed from V and 3 bases from J, the gap between germline ends came to 12 bases. The CDR3 coding sequence is TGTGCCAGCTCACTCCCGACAGGCTACACTGAAGCTTTCTTT. Amino acid sequence: CASSLPTGYTEAFF.

This clone showed up just a few times. The rearrangement links TRBV30 to TRBJ2-7; 7 bases agree with TRBD1. V lost 3 bases, J lost 9 bases, and 8 bases stayed unmatched. Germline V gene data show CDR1 as GTSNPN and CDR2 as SVGIG (reference sequence). The CDR3 has 12 amino acids. The CDR3 bases are TGTGCCTGGAGGTACTACAGGGGTGGGCAGTACTTC. This sequence encodes CAWRYYRGGQYF.

The V gene is TRBV10-3, the J gene TRBJ2-1; no clear D. The CDR3 spans 14 residues. Germline V lookup: CDR1 ENHRY, CDR2 SYGVKD. The V gene lost 2 bases and the J gene lost 0 bases, with 5 bases spanning the gap. The CDR3 reads CAISEGDSYNEQFF. The CDR3 DNA sequence: TGTGCCATCAGTGAGGGGGACTCCTACAATGAGCAGTTCTTC.

In nucleotides, the CDR3 is TGTGCCAGCAGCGTGACCCCCCGCTGGGAGAACACTGAAGCTTTCTTT. This gives the protein CASSVTPRWENTEAFF. The chain couples TRBV9 to TRBJ1-1; D is unresolved. The V end lost 2 bases, the J end lost 1 base, and 15 bases lay between the germline ends. The length of the CDR3 is 16 residues. The germline V gene encodes CDR1 SGDLS and CDR2 YYNGEE.

This clone showed up just once. The chain employs TRBV10-3 and TRBJ2-3; 9 nucleotides agree with TRBD1. The germline V gene encodes CDR1 ENHRY and CDR2 SYGVKD. V was pared by 10 bases and J by 6 bases, with 11 bases of the junction left unmatched. CDR3 length: 14 amino acids. The CDR3 sequence is CANAQSQGADTQYF. The CDR3 DNA follows: TGTGCCAACGCACAGTCACAGGGGGCTGATACGCAGTATTTT.

This clone was recorded a few times. The chain links TRBV19 to TRBJ1-1, with D perhaps matching TRBD1 (5 bases). The germline V and J ends were trimmed by 7 bases and 4 bases, with 13 bases remaining between them. Germline lookup yields CDR1 LNHDA and CDR2 SQIVND (reference sequence). This CDR3 region has 13 residues. CDR3 sequence: CASIGEGLTEAFF. The CDR3 nucleotides read TGTGCCAGTATTGGGGAGGGACTCACTGAAGCTTTCTTT.

This sequence joins TRBV11-3 and TRBJ1-4; 7 bases match TRBD1. The germline CDR1 and CDR2 sequences are SGHNT and YENEEA. J gave up 7 bases and V 5 bases, and 10 bases lay outside the gene matches. The CDR3 totals 15 residues. In DNA form, the CDR3 reads TGTGCCAGCAGCAAACGACAGGGTGAGGGTGAAAAACTGTTTTTT. Translated, it gives CASSKRQGEGEKLFF.

Only a few counts were recorded for this clone. The chain combines TRBV6-8 with TRBJ1-3, with D hard to call. The CDR3 is made up of 14 amino acids. Germline V CDR1 and CDR2: MNHGY, SAAAGT. Trimming took 6 bases from V and 2 from J, leaving 11 bases between them. The CDR3 bases are TGTGCCAGCAGGGCTTCCGGGACTGGAAACACCATATATTTT. This encodes CASRASGTGNTIYF.

This clone was detected a few times. J is TRBJ2-1 and V is TRBV11-3; a possible D gene is TRBD1 (6 bases). Deletions cut 1 base from V and 9 bases from J, with 16 bases between. The germline CDR1 and CDR2 sequences are SGHNT and YENEEA. CDR3 size: 15 residues. In nucleotides, the CDR3 is TGTGCCAGCAGCTTAGGACAGGAGACTTTGGGTGAGCAGTTCTTC. As protein: CASSLGQETLGEQFF.

The chain couples TRBV19 to TRBJ1-6; D may be TRBD1 (6 bases). Germline CDR1 and CDR2: LNHDA and SQIVND (reference sequence). Trimming pared 5 bases from V and 3 bases from J, leaving 14 bases between. The CDR3 is 16 residues long. The CDR3 reads CASSATGIGYNSPLHF. For the CDR3, the DNA is TGTGCCAGTAGTGCAACAGGGATTGGCTATAATTCACCCCTCCACTTT.

This clone was recorded only once. The J gene is TRBJ2-1, the V gene TRBV19; 10 positions match TRBD2. Germline V gene sequence: CDR1 LNHDA, CDR2 SQIVND (reference sequence). The CDR3 totals 15 residues. Trimming cost V 3 bases and J 8 bases; bases outside gene matches: 7. CDR3 bases: TGTGCCAGTAGTATGGGGGCTAGCGGGGGCGATGAGCAGTTCTTC. Amino acids: CASSMGASGGDEQFF.